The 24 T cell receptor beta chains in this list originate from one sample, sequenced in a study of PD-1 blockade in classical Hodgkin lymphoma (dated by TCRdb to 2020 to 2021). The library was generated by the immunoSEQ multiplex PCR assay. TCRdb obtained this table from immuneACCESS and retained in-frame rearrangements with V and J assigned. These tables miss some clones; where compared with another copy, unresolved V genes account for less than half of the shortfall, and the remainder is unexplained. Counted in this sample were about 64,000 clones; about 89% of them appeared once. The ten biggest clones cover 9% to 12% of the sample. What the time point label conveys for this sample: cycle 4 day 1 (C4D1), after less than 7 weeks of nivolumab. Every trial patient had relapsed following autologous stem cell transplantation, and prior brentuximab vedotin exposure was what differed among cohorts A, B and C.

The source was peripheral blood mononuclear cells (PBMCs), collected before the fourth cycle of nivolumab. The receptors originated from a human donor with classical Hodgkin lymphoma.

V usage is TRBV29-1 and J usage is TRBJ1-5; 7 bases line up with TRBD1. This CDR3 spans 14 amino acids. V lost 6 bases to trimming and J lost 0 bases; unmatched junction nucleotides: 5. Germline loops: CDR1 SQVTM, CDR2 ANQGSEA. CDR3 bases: TGCAGCGTAACCGGGACAGATAGCAATCAGCCCCAGCATTTT. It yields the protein CSVTGTDSNQPQHF.

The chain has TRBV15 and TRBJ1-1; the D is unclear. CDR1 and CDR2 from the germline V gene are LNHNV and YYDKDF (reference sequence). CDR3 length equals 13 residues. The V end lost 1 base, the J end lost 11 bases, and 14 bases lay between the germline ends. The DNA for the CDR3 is TGTGCCACCAGCAGAGTGGTCCAGACGGCTGCTTTCTTT. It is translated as CATSRVVQTAAFF.

The CDR3 protein is CASSLSVPLKFFTDTQYF. CDR3 coding DNA: TGTGCCAGCAGTTTATCCGTTCCTCTGAAATTTTTCACAGATACGCAGTATTTT. The rearrangement links TRBV27 to TRBJ2-3; D gene unclear. The CDR3 is made up of 18 amino acids. Trimming cost V 0 bases and J 2 bases, with 18 bases left between them. Per germline, CDR1 MNHEY and CDR2 SMNVEV (reference sequence).

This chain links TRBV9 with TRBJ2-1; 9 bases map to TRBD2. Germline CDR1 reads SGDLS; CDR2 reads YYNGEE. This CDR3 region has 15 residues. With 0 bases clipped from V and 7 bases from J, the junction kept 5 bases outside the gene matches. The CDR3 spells CASSVGRGGLNEQFF. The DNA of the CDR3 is TGTGCCAGCAGCGTAGGGCGGGGGGGCCTGAATGAGCAGTTCTTC.

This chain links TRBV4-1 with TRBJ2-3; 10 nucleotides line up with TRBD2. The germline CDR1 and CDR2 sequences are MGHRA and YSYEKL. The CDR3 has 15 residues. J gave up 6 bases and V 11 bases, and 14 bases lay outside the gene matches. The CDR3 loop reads CAARGLAGASDTQYF. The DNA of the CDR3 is TGCGCCGCTCGGGGGCTAGCGGGGGCGAGCGATACGCAGTATTTT.

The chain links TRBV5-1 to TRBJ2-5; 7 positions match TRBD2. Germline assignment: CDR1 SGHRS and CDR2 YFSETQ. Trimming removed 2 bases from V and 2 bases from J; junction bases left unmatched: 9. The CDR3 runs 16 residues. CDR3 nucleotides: TGCGCCAGCAGCTTTGGCGGGGAGGGGAGTCAAGAGACCCAGTACTTC. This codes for CASSFGGEGSQETQYF. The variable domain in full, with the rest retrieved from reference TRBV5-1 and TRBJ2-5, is KAGVTQTPRYLIKTRGQQVTLSCSPISGHRSVSWYQQTPGQGLQFLFEYFSETQRNKGNFPGRFSGRQFSNSRSEMNVSTLELGDSALYLCASSFGGEGSQETQYFGPGTRLLVL.

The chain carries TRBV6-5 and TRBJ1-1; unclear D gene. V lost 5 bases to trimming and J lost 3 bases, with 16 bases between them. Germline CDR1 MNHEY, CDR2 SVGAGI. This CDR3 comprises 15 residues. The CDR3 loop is CASSNFSPGHTEAFF. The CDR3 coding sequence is TGTGCCAGCAGTAACTTCAGCCCCGGGCACACTGAAGCTTTCTTT.

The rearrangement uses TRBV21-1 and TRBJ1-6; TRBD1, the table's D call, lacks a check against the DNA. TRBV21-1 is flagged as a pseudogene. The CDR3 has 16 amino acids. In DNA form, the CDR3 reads TGTGCCAGCAGCCGGGATGAGGGGGACGGAAATTCACCCCTCCACTTT. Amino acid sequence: CASSRDEGDGNSPLHF.

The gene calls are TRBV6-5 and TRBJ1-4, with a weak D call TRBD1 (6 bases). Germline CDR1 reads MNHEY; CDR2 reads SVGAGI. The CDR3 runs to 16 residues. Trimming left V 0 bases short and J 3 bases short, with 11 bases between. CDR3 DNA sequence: TGTGCCAGCAGTTACTCGACTCCAGGGGCTAATGAAAAACTGTTTTTT. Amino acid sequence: CASSYSTPGANEKLFF.

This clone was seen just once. For the CDR3, the DNA is TGTGCCATCAAGGCCTCTGGGGCCAACGTCCTGACTTTC. Protein: CAIKASGANVLTF. This rearrangement joins TRBV10-3 to TRBJ2-6; no reliable D call. Germline-derived CDR1 and CDR2 are ENHRY and SYGVKD. The CDR3 sequence is 13 residues long. V was clipped by 7 bases and J by 0 bases, with 4 bases between them.

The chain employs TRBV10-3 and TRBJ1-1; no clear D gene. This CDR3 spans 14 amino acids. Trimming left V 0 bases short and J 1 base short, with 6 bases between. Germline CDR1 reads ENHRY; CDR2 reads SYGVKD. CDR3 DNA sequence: TGTGCCATCAGTGAGTCTTATCGGAACACTGAAGCTTTCTTT. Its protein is CAISESYRNTEAFF.

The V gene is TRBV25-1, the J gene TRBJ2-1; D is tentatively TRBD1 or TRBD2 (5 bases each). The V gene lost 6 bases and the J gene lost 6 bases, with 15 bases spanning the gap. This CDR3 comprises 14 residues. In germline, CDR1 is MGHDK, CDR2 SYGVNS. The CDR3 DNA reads TGTGCCAGCAGGGGGACGGGCTTGGGCAATGAGCAGTTCTTC. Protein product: CASRGTGLGNEQFF.

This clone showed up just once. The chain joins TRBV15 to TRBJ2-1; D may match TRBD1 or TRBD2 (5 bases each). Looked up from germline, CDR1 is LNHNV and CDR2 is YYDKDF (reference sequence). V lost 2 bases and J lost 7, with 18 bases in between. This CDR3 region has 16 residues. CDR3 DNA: TGTGCCACCAGCAGATTCCGGGACGGTCCCGGTAATGAGCAGTTCTTC. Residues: CATSRFRDGPGNEQFF.

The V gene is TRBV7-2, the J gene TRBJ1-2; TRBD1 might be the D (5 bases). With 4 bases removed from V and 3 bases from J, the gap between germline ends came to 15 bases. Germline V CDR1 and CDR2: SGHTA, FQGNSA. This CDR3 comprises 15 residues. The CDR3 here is CASSSDPGLYYGYTF. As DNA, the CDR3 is TGTGCCAGCAGCTCGGACCCAGGGCTGTACTATGGCTACACCTTC. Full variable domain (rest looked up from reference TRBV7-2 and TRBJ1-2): GAGVSQSPSNKVTEKGKDVELRCDPISGHTALYWYRQSLGQGLEFLIYFQGNSAPDKSGLPSDRFSAERTGGSVSTLTIQRTQQEDSAVYLCASSSDPGLYYGYTFGSGTRLTVV.

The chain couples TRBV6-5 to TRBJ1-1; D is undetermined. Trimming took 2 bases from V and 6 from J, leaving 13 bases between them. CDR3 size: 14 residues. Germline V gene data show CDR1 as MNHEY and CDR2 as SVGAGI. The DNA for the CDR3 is TGTGCCAGCAGTTACGCCGCGGTCTACTCTGAAGCTTTCTTT. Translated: CASSYAAVYSEAFF.

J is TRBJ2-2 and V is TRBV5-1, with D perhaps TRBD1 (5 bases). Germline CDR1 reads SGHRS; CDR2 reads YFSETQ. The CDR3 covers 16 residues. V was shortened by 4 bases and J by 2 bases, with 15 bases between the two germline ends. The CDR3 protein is CASSLTRTPNTGELFF. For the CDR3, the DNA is TGCGCCAGCAGCCTGACGAGGACACCTAACACCGGGGAGCTGTTTTTT.

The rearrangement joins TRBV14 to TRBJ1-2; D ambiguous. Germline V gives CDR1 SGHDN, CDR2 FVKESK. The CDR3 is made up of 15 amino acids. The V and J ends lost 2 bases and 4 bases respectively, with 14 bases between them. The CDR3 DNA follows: TGTGCCAGCAGCCAAAAGGCTTCCCCAGGCTATGGCTACACCTTC. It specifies CASSQKASPGYGYTF.

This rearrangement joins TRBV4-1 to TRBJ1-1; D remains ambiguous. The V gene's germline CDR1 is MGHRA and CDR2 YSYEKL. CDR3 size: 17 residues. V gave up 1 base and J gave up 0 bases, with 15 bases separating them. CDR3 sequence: CASSQGFVVGMNTEAFF. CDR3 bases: TGCGCCAGCAGCCAAGGTTTCGTTGTGGGTATGAACACTGAAGCTTTCTTT.

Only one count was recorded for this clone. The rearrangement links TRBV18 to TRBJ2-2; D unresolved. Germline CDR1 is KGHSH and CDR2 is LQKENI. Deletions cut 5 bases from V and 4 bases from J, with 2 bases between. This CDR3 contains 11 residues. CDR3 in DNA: TGTGCCAGCTCAGCCACCGGGGAGCTGTTTTTT. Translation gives CASSATGELFF.

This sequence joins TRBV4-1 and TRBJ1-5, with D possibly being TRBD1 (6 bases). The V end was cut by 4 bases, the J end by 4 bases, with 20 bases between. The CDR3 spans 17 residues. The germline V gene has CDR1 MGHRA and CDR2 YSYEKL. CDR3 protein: CASSPTHPQGGNQPQHF. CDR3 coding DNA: TGCGCCAGCAGCCCCACACATCCACAGGGAGGAAATCAGCCCCAGCATTTT.

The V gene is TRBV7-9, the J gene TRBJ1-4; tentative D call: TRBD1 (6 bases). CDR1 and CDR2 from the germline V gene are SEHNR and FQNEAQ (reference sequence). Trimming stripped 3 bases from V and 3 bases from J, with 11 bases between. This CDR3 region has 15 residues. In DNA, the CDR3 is TGTGCCAGCAGCTTCAGGGGCGGCCCTAATGAAAAACTGTTTTTT. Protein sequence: CASSFRGGPNEKLFF.

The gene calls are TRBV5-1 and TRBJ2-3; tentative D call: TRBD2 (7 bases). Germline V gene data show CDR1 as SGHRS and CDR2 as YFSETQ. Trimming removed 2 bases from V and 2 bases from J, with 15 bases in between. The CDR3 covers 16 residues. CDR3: CASSFRGAGYTDTQYF. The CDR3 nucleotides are TGCGCCAGCAGCTTCCGGGGGGCGGGGTACACAGATACGCAGTATTTT.

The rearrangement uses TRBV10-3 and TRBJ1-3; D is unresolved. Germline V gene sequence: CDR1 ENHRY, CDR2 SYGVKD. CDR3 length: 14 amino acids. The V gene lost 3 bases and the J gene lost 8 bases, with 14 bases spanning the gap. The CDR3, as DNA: TGTGCCATCAGTGACCACACGCCCCGGGACACCATATATTTT. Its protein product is CAISDHTPRDTIYF.

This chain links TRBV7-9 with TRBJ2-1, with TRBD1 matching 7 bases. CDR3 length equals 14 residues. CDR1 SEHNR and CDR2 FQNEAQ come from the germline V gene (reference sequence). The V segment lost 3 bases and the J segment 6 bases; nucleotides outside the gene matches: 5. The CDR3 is CASSFYEGANEQFF. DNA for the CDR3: TGTGCCAGCAGCTTCTACGAGGGGGCCAATGAGCAGTTCTTC.